The 28 T cell receptor beta chains below all came from one sample that was sequenced in a study of beta chain features in type 1 diabetes (dated by TCRdb to the late 2010s). These receptors' targets are unknown. Study-level results and caveats: Type 1 diabetes patients showed a moderate but significant shortening of TCRB CDR3 length in all four CD4+ subsets.

The library was built by means of the immunoSEQ multiplex PCR assay. The entire isolated RNA was reverse transcribed using the High Capacity cDNA Reverse Transcription Kit, and thus expressed TCRB transcripts were sequenced. In TCRdb, the immuneACCESS table is reduced to in-frame sequences with V and J assigned. These tables do not hold every clone; where another copy was compared, an unresolved V gene accounts for under half, and the others remain unexplained. This sample has 120,000 or so clones in its table, and approximately 16% of those were observed once. Over 2% of the sample comes from the top ten. Sequenced: central memory CD4+ T cells from blood. The receptor source for this set is a man aged 25 to 45 with type 1 diabetes.

The CDR3 here is CASSLSGFNYNEQFF. CDR3 nucleotide sequence: TGTGCCAGCAGCTTGTCTGGCTTTAATTACAATGAGCAGTTCTTC. The chain uses TRBV5-4 and TRBJ2-1, with no clear D. Germline-derived CDR1 and CDR2 are SGHNT and YYREEE (reference sequence). The V and J ends lost 1 base and 4 bases respectively, with 12 bases between them. The CDR3 totals 15 residues.

The table lists this clone with many counts. The CDR3 here is CASSLGLAQETQYF. The CDR3 region has the DNA TGTGCCAGCAGCTTAGGCCTAGCCCAAGAGACCCAGTACTTC. The rearrangement uses TRBV7-2 and TRBJ2-5, with D possibly being TRBD2 (5 bases). CDR1 is SGHTA, CDR2 FQGNSA, per germline. The length of the CDR3 is 14 residues. Trimming shortened V by 1 base and J by 1 base, and 7 bases separated the two germline ends.

This chain joins TRBV7-2 and TRBJ2-1; 9 nucleotides align to TRBD2. Trimming at V came to 6 bases and at J to 2 bases, leaving 5 bases not matched to a gene. Per the germline V gene, CDR1 is SGHTA and CDR2 is FQGNSA. The CDR3 extends over 15 amino acids. This CDR3 is CASRTGGGAYNEQFF. DNA for the CDR3: TGTGCCAGCAGGACTGGCGGGGGGGCCTACAATGAGCAGTTCTTC.

The chain joins TRBV7-2 to TRBJ1-3, with D unclear. The V and J ends lost 4 bases and 2 bases respectively, with 12 bases between them. The CDR3 runs to 15 residues. Germline V gene data show CDR1 as SGHTA and CDR2 as FQGNSA. For the CDR3, the DNA is TGTGCCAGCAGCTCCTGGAGCACTCCTGGAAACACCATATATTTT. Its translation is CASSSWSTPGNTIYF.

This clone has a handful of counts. This chain uses TRBV7-3 with TRBJ2-6; TRBD1 aligns across 8 bases. V lost 4 bases and J lost 4; bases outside the gene matches: 3. The germline V gene encodes CDR1 SGHTA and CDR2 FQGTGA. The CDR3 is 15 residues long. The CDR3 protein is CASSSTGAGANVLTF. CDR3 nucleotide sequence: TGTGCCAGCAGCTCGACAGGGGCCGGGGCCAACGTCCTGACTTTC.

This clone was observed a handful of times. CDR3 region: CSAKDRVEQFF. The CDR3, as DNA: TGCAGTGCTAAGGACAGGGTTGAGCAGTTCTTC. The chain carries TRBV20-1 and TRBJ2-1, with 8 bases matching TRBD1. V dropped 4 bases and J dropped 9; count of bases not matched to a gene: 2. The CDR3 sequence is 11 residues long. Germline loops: CDR1 DFQATT, CDR2 SNEGSKA (reference sequence).

This clone was observed many times. The chain is built from TRBV7-6 and TRBJ2-5; no definite D call. The CDR3 extends over 13 amino acids. CDR1 is SGHVS and CDR2 is FNYEAQ in the germline V gene. V was pared by 2 bases and J by 5 bases, with 9 bases between. CDR3 region: CASSLRSRETQYF. The DNA of the CDR3 is TGTGCCAGCAGCTTACGAAGCCGGGAGACCCAGTACTTC.

V is TRBV21-1 and J is TRBJ2-7; the D call in the table, TRBD1, was not verified against the DNA. TRBV21-1 is designated a pseudogene. This CDR3 contains 20 residues. The CDR3 bases are TGTGCCAGCAGCAAAGCGCTTTTGGGGACAGGGCAGACCAGCTCCTACGAGCAGTACTTC. As protein: CASSKALLGTGQTSSYEQYF.

The sample holds a few counts of this clone. The CDR3 region has the DNA TGTGCCAGCAGCCCGGGGGACAGGGGGCATTCACCCCTCCACTTT. Translation: CASSPGDRGHSPLHF. The genes are TRBV6-5 and TRBJ1-6; TRBD1 matches at 12 bases. This CDR3 is 15 amino acids long. The V gene's germline CDR1 is MNHEY and CDR2 SVGAGI. V gave up 6 bases and J gave up 8 bases; unmatched junction bases: 5.

This clone was seen once. The rearrangement links TRBV25-1 to TRBJ1-1, with D perhaps TRBD1 (5 bases). The germline CDR1 and CDR2 sequences are MGHDK and SYGVNS. V shed 1 base and J shed 8 bases, with 14 bases lying between them. The CDR3 has 14 amino acids. CDR3 sequence: CASSESSGRGEAFF. The CDR3 DNA reads TGTGCCAGCAGTGAATCTTCTGGACGGGGCGAAGCTTTCTTT.

V is TRBV6-5 and J is TRBJ2-2; 10 nucleotides match TRBD1. J gave up 4 bases and V 5 bases, and 4 bases lay outside the gene matches. Germline assignment: CDR1 MNHEY and CDR2 SVGAGI. CDR3 length: 15 residues. CDR3 protein: CASSPRDRGTGELFF. The CDR3 nucleotides are TGTGCCAGCAGTCCCCGGGACAGGGGCACCGGGGAGCTGTTTTTT.

The chain recombines TRBV5-1 with TRBJ2-5; possibly TRBD1 or TRBD2 for D (5 bases each). V gave up 3 bases and J gave up 5 bases, with 8 bases separating them. The CDR3 is made up of 12 amino acids. Germline CDR1 SGHRS, CDR2 YFSETQ. The CDR3 loop reads CASSWGSETQYF. The CDR3 DNA reads as TGCGCCAGCAGCTGGGGGAGCGAGACCCAGTACTTC.

V and J are TRBV30 and TRBJ1-2, with D perhaps TRBD1 (5 bases). Germline assignment: CDR1 GTSNPN and CDR2 SVGIG (reference sequence). Trimming took off 0 bases at V and 6 bases at J, with 17 bases between the two ends. There are 15 residues in the CDR3. This CDR3 reads CAWSVQIGGIDGYTF. The CDR3 region has the DNA TGTGCCTGGAGTGTACAGATTGGGGGGATAGATGGCTACACCTTC.

The V gene is TRBV15, the J gene TRBJ2-7; TRBD1 matches at 8 bases. This CDR3 comprises 14 residues. Germline CDR1 is LNHNV and CDR2 is YYDKDF (reference sequence). Unmatched junction bases numbered 9, after V lost 8 bases and J lost 3 bases. CDR3 coding DNA: TGTGCCACCCGGGCGGACAGGGATAACTACGAGCAGTACTTC. Protein: CATRADRDNYEQYF.

The rearrangement uses TRBV5-1 and TRBJ1-2; maybe TRBD1 (5 bases). From germline, CDR1 is SGHRS and CDR2 YFSETQ. This CDR3 is built from 16 residues. V dropped 0 bases and J dropped 7 bases, with 19 bases sitting between them. CDR3 nucleotides: TGCGCCAGCAGCTTGGCCATCACCGGGACCTCCTCTGGCTACACCTTC. Translated, it gives CASSLAITGTSSGYTF.

The chain combines TRBV7-9 with TRBJ2-2, with 7 bases matching TRBD1. CDR1 is SEHNR and CDR2 is FQNEAQ in the germline V gene (reference sequence). The CDR3 loop spans 13 amino acids. V lost 7 bases, J lost 7 bases, and 6 bases stayed unmatched. The CDR3 spells CASTRGGDGELFF. CDR3 nucleotide sequence: TGTGCCAGCACCCGAGGGGGCGACGGGGAGCTGTTTTTT.

This clone has a handful of counts. The genes are TRBV10-2 and TRBJ1-2; 8 bases line up with TRBD1. Germline V gene data show CDR1 as WSHSY and CDR2 as SAAADI. Losses at the gene ends were 6 bases for V and 5 bases for J; bases not matched to a gene: 8. This CDR3 region has 14 residues. CDR3 region: CASRSGQGDYGYTF. CDR3 bases: TGCGCCAGCAGGAGCGGACAGGGTGATTATGGCTACACCTTC.

The V call is TRBV4-2, the J call TRBJ2-1; weak D call: TRBD1 (6 bases). The V and J ends lost 4 bases and 2 bases respectively, with 12 bases between them. CDR1 is LGHNA, CDR2 YNFKEQ, per germline. This CDR3 region has 15 residues. The CDR3 loop is CASSRLTGTYNEQFF. CDR3 sequence (DNA): TGTGCCAGCAGCCGACTGACAGGAACCTACAATGAGCAGTTCTTC.

This clone was counted ten times or more. This chain connects TRBV2 to TRBJ2-5, with TRBD2 matching 12 bases. The CDR3 length is 15 residues. Germline lookup yields CDR1 SNHLY and CDR2 FYNNEI. With V trimmed by 10 bases and J by 5 bases, 11 bases remained unmatched. CDR3 nucleotides: TGTGCCACCACTAGCGGGGGGCCTCTCTCGGAGACCCAGTACTTC. This encodes CATTSGGPLSETQYF.

In its sample, this clone was seen a few times. The V and J genes are TRBV9 and TRBJ2-5; D is ambiguous. The CDR3 consists of 15 residues. V was clipped by 0 bases and J by 0 bases, with 9 bases between them. Looked up from germline, CDR1 is SGDLS and CDR2 is YYNGEE. CDR3: CASSVGGGYQETQYF. Here the CDR3 DNA reads TGTGCCAGCAGCGTAGGAGGCGGCTACCAAGAGACCCAGTACTTC. Combining the CDR3 with reference TRBV9 and TRBJ2-5 gives the whole variable domain DSGVTQTPKHLITATGQRVTLRCSPRSGDLSVYWYQQSLDQGLQFLIQYYNGEERAKGNILERFSAQQFPDLHSELNLSSLELGDSALYFCASSVGGGYQETQYFGPGTRLLVL.

Only a few counts were recorded for this clone. The J gene is TRBJ2-3, the V gene TRBV14, with D possibly being TRBD2 (5 bases). V lost 4 bases to trimming and J lost 10 bases, with 15 bases between them. This CDR3 contains 13 residues. Germline V CDR1 and CDR2: SGHDN, FVKESK. The CDR3 bases are TGTGCCAGCAGCCCGTCGAGGGTGGGAGCGCAGTATTTT. Its translation is CASSPSRVGAQYF.

Concerning this clone: One end of the junction is discordant with germline, which a read error may explain. The rearrangement links TRBV7-9 to TRBJ2-7; 11 bases align to TRBD2. The CDR3 is made up of 13 amino acids. Per the germline V gene, CDR1 is SEHNR and CDR2 is FQNEAQ (reference sequence). The CDR3 is CASSSDSGTSGIF. CDR3 in DNA: TGTGCCAGCAGCTCCGACTCGGGGACTAGCGGTATCTTC.

In this sample, this clone turned up a few times. This chain joins TRBV11-2 and TRBJ2-7; the D is unclear. Looked up from germline, CDR1 is SGHAT and CDR2 is FQNNGV. The germline V and J ends were trimmed by 1 base and 2 bases, with 6 bases remaining between them. The CDR3 covers 13 residues. The CDR3 loop reads CASSLVGTYEQYF. For the CDR3, the DNA is TGTGCCAGCAGCTTAGTTGGCACCTACGAGCAGTACTTC.

This clone was counted only a few times. This chain connects TRBV6-4 to TRBJ2-5, with unresolved D. The CDR3 runs to 11 residues. V was shortened by 7 bases and J by 1 base, with 4 bases between the two germline ends. Germline values: CDR1 MRHNA, CDR2 SNTAGT. CDR3 DNA sequence: TGTGCCAGCAACATCCAAGAGACCCAGTACTTC. It translates to CASNIQETQYF.

CDR3 bases: TGTGCCAGCAGCTGGCGACAGGGAGCAAACACTGAAGCTTTCTTT. It translates to CASSWRQGANTEAFF. The J gene is TRBJ1-1, the V gene TRBV7-9, with 7 bases matching TRBD1. CDR3 length: 15 residues. Germline values: CDR1 SEHNR, CDR2 FQNEAQ (reference sequence). Trimming cost V 4 bases and J 2 bases; bases outside gene matches: 7. Full variable domain (missing parts from reference TRBV7-9 and TRBJ1-1): DTGVSQNPRHKITKRGQNVTFRCDPISEHNRLYWYRQTLGQGPEFLTYFQNEAQLEKSRLLSDRFSAERPKGSFSTLEIQRTEQGDSAMYLCASSWRQGANTEAFFGQGTRLTVV.

This rearrangement joins TRBV29-1 to TRBJ2-1; 7 bases line up with TRBD1. The V gene's germline CDR1 is SQVTM and CDR2 ANQGSEA. This CDR3 comprises 13 residues. Germline trimming cut 6 bases from V and 6 bases from J; bases unmatched to any gene: 8. CDR3 sequence: CSVAGTALNEQFF. The CDR3, as DNA: TGCAGCGTGGCCGGGACAGCACTCAATGAGCAGTTCTTC.

The table lists this clone with a few counts. The chain employs TRBV11-2 and TRBJ2-1; 8 nucleotides align to TRBD2. The CDR3 has 15 amino acids. The J segment lost 4 bases and the V segment lost 5 bases, leaving 7 bases of the junction unmatched. Per germline, CDR1 SGHAT and CDR2 FQNNGV. CDR3: CASSKGLAEYNEQFF. CDR3 nucleotide sequence: TGTGCCAGCAGCAAAGGACTAGCCGAGTACAATGAGCAGTTCTTC.

The rearrangement links TRBV19 to TRBJ2-7, with TRBD2 identical over 9 bases. The CDR3 length is 16 residues. The V gene end was trimmed by 1 base and the J gene end by 7 bases; junction bases not matched to a gene: 11. CDR1 is LNHDA and CDR2 is SQIVND in the germline V gene (reference sequence). CDR3 region: CASSIVAGAPTNEQYF. Written as DNA, the CDR3 is TGTGCCAGTAGTATAGTAGCGGGGGCCCCAACCAATGAGCAGTACTTC.